This T cell receptor beta chain emerged from a study of blood T cell repertoires in COVID-19. Study in general: Some COVID-19 samples were acute and others convalescent; all came from the United States, Italy and Spain.

This CDR3 spans 14 amino acids. The J segment lost 6 bases and the V segment lost 5 bases, leaving 7 bases of the junction unmatched. CDR1 MDHEN and CDR2 SYDVKM come from the germline V gene. As originally analysed: Amplifying reference gene primers gave estimates of nucleated cell counts. Method: immunoSEQ multiplex PCR; TCRdb's copy keeps in-frame clones and lacks some. From that table come the V and J calls and clone size; the DNA was used to work out D and trimming. In the table there are about 68,000 clones, more than 75% of which are singletons. The chain joins TRBV28 to TRBJ1-5, with TRBD1 matching over 7 bases. The clonotype originates from a human donor in a cohort sampled during active COVID-19. The sequencing input was peripheral blood. The CDR3 DNA reads as TGTGCCAGCAGTCCTCTCGACAGGGCTCAGCCCCAGCATTTT. It yields the protein CASSPLDRAQPQHF. Drawing the rest from reference TRBV28 and TRBJ1-5, the complete variable domain is DVKVTQSSRYLVKRTGEKVFLECVQDMDHENMFWYRQDPGLGLRLIYFSYDVKMKEKGDIPEGYSVSREKKERFSLILESASTNQTSMYLCASSPLDRAQPQHFGDGTRLSIL.